This T cell receptor (beta chain) appears in the sequencing data of a study of tissue T cells after allogeneic stem cell transplantation. Produced via immunoSEQ multiplex PCR; TCRdb's table is partial and in-frame only. The sample has over a thousand clones, approximately 60% seen once. Study results and limitations: Shared clones across patients were few; motif clustering revealed tissue-specific shared signatures.

To note about this clone: Its cognate antigen is unknown. Gene names are the mouse ones. The read stops 1 residue short of the end of the CDR3; the missing end is completed from the germline J gene.

Time point noted: mouse harvest day 14 after allogeneic transplant. Mouse grafts combined 10^7 T-cell-depleted bone marrow cells with 10^6 splenic CD5+ T cells. Mice had MHC-mismatched B6 into BALB/c GVHD, sampled day 7 or 14. CDR1 is LGHNA and CDR2 is YSYQKL in the germline V gene. The ends were cut back, 6 bases at V and 4 bases at J, with 7 bases in the middle. The CDR3 has 12 amino acids. The J gene is TRBJ1-5, the V gene TRBV2; D perhaps matches TRBD1 (5 bases). The TCR sequence derives from a female BALB/c mouse given C57BL/6 T cells with graft-versus-host disease after an allogeneic hematopoietic cell transplant. Sequenced material: liver tissue. CDR3 DNA, as far as it was read: TGTGCCAGCAGTCCAGGGAACCAGGCTCCGCTT. This sequence encodes CASSPGNQAPL. The CDR3 as a whole reads CASSPGNQAPLF.